This T cell receptor (gamma chain) was observed in a study of γδ T cells in repeated Plasmodium falciparum infection. The wider study: Sampling occurred at baseline, pre-infection for selected infections, and 21 days post-infection. Overall study findings and caveats: Donors in Mali lived in a small rural village, largely one ethnic group. Compared with Australian children, Malian Vdelta2-negative repertoires seemed more clonal, less diverse, less shared.

This clone was picked up a small number of times. Its antigen remains unidentified. The protein that TCRdb holds for this DNA derives from a much larger clone and differs from the translated DNA at residue 3, which likely indicates a read error; the protein shown here is translated from the DNA. Flow sorting of PBMC yielded separate Vgamma9/Vdelta2+ and Vdelta2-negative gammadelta T cell populations for bulk repertoire analysis. TCRdb redid clone calling on the multiplex PCR reads using CATT. The sample lists 12,000 to 15,000 gamma-chain clones; around 1.6% were seen once. CDR1 is VINAFY and CDR2 is YDVSNSKD in the germline V gene. CDR3 length: 13 amino acids.

Input material: gamma-delta T cells from blood. This sequence was found in a pool of human donors (malaria-infected and uninfected, not separated). The chain is built from TRGV5 and TRGJ1 or TRGJ2. The CDR3 reads CAPWDRPHYKKLF. CDR3 in DNA: TGTGCCCCCTGGGACAGGCCCCATTATAAGAAACTCTTT.